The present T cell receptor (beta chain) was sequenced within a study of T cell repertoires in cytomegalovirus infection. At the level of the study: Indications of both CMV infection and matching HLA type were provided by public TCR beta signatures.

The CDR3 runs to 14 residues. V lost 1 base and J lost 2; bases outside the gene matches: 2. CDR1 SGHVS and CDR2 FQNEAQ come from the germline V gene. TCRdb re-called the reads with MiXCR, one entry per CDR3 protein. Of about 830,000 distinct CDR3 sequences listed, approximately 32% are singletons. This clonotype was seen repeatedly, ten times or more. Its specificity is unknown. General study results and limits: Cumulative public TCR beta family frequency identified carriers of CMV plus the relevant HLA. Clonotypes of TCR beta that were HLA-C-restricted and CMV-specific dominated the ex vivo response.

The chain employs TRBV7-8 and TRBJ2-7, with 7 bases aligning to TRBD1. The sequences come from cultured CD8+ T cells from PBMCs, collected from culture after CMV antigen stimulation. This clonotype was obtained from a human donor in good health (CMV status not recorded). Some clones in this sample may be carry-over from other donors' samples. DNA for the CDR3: TGTGCCAGCAGCTTAGACAGGGGCCCCTACGAGCAGTACGTC. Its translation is CASSLDRGPYEQYV.